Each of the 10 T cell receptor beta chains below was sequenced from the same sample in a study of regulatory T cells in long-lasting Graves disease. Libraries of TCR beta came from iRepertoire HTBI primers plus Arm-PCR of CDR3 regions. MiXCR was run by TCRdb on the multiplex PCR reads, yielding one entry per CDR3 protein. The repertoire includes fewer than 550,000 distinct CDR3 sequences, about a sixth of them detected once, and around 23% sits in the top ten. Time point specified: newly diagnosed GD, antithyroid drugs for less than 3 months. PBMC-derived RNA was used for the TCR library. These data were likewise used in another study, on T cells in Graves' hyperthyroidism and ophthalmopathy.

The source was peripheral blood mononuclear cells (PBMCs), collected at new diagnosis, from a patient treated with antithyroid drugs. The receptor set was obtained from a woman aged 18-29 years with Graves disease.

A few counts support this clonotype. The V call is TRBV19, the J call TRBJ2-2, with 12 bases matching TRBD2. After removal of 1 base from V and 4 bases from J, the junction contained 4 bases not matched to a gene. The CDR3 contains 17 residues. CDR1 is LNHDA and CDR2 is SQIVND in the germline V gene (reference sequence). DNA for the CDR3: TGTGCCAGTAGTATAGGACTAGCGGGAGTTCGCACCGGGGAGCTGTTTTTT. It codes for CASSIGLAGVRTGELFF.

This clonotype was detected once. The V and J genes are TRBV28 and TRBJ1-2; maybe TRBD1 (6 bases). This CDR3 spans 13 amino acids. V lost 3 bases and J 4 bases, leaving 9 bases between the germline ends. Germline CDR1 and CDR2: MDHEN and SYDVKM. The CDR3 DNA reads TGTGCCAGCAGTTTTGTAGGGGGCTATGGCTACACCTTC. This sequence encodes CASSFVGGYGYTF.

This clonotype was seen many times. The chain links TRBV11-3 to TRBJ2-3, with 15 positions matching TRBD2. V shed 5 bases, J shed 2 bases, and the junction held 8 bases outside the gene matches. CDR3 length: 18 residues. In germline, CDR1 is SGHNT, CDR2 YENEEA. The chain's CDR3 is CASSPGGLAGGDTDTQYF. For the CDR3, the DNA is TGTGCCAGCAGCCCCGGGGGACTAGCGGGAGGAGACACAGATACGCAGTATTTT.

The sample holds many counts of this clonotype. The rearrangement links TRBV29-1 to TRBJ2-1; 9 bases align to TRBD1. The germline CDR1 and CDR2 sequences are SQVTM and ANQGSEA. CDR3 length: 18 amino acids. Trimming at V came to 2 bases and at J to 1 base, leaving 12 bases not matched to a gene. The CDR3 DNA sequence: TGCAGCGTTGAAAGGGACAGGGTAGACTATTATTCCTACAATGAGCAGTTCTTC. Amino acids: CSVERDRVDYYSYNEQFF.

The CDR3 sequence: CASSLGRIDTQYF. CDR3 DNA: TGTGCCAGCAGTCTCGGGAGGATAGATACGCAGTATTTT. This chain links TRBV27 with TRBJ2-3, with 7 bases identical to TRBD2. Germline CDR1 is MNHEY and CDR2 is SMNVEV (reference sequence). The junction had 4 bases not matched to a gene; V was cut back by 5 bases and J by 5 bases. There are 13 residues in the CDR3.

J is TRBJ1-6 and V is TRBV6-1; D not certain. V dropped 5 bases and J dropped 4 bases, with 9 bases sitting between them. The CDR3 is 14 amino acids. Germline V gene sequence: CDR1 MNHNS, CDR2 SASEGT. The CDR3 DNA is TGTGCCAGCAGTATGGACGGGTATAATTCACCCCTCCACTTT. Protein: CASSMDGYNSPLHF.

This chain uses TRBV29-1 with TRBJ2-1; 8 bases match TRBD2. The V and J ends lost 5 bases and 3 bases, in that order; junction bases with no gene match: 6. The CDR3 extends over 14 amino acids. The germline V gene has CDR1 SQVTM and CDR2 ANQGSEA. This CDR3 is CSVFSGDDYNEQFF. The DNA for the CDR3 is TGCAGCGTTTTTAGCGGGGACGACTACAATGAGCAGTTCTTC.

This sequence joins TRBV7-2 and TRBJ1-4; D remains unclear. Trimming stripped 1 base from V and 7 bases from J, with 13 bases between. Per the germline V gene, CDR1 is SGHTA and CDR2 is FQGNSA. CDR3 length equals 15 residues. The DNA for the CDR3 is TGTGCCAGCAGCTTAGGATGGGCCCCGGGTGAAAAACTGTTTTTT. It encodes CASSLGWAPGEKLFF.

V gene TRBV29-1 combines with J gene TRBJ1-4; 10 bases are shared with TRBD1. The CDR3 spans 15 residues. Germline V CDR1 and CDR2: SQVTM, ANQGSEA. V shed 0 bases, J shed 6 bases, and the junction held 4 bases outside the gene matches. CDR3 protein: CSVEDLGTGDEKLFF. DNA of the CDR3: TGCAGCGTTGAAGACCTCGGGACAGGGGATGAAAAACTGTTTTTT. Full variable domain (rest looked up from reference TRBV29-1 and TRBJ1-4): SAVISQKPSRDICQRGTSLTIQCQVDSQVTMMFWYRQQPGQSLTLIATANQGSEATYESGFVIDKFPISRPNLTFSTLTVSNMSPEDSSIYLCSVEDLGTGDEKLFFGSGTQLSVL.

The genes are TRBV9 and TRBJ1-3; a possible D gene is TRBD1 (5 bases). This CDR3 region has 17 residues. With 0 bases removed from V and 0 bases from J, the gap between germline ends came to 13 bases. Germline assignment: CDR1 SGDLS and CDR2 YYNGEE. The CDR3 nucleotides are TGTGCCAGCAGCGTAGGCCGGGGCCAATACTCTGGAAACACCATATATTTT. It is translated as CASSVGRGQYSGNTIYF.